This T cell receptor beta chain originates from a study of blood T cells in healthy people across ages (dated by TCRdb to about 2015). For the study in its entirety: In model experiments, template switching captured roughly one uniquely barcoded TCR beta cDNA molecule for every two T cells. Using deep sequencing normalized with unique cDNA molecular identifiers, the study measured how TCR beta repertoire diversity changes with age. Four age groups were formed from the donors: young (average roughly 15 years), middle-aged (just under 40), aged (about 62) and long-lived (about 75). Two additional independent replicas of 1 million unique cDNA reads from the same blood draw were analyzed for two donors (one aged 18 to 30 and one aged 80 or older).

General findings and caveats noted by the study authors: Compared with the aged group, the long-lived group had more naive CD4+ T cells, fewer expanded clones and increased TCR diversity, suggesting age selection. There was a strong correlation between observed TCR beta diversity and the percentage of naive T cells measured by flow cytometry. Estimates of total diversity from one million sequenced T cells were regarded as lower bounds and underestimates. Because the CMV infection status of the donors was unknown, age-related changes in expanded clonotypes may potentially have been confounded. Observed TCR beta diversity per million T cells fell roughly linearly with age, and a significant reduction was already apparent by age around 40. Since profiling was done on bulk unsorted PBMCs, naive and antigen-experienced compartments could not be conclusively compared.

The library was generated by 5' RACE. The sequencer was an Illumina HiSeq 2500. The second PCR ran for about 7 to 11 cycles and used a J-beta primer mix along with a sample-barcoded 5' primer. Each TCR beta cDNA molecule received a unique molecular identifier from a template-switch 5' adaptor carrying 12 random nucleotides. At least 2.5 million CDR3-containing paired-end reads were obtained from each sample. First-strand cDNA was synthesized from all RNA with the Mint cDNA synthesis kit, primed by a TRBC-specific oligonucleotide. Following uracil-DNA glycosylase treatment, a first 18-cycle PCR with universal primers M1SS and BC2_uni_R was performed on all cDNA. The original methods were these. For normalization, 1 million high-quality reads, each with a distinct molecular identifier, were randomly selected from each sample. Instead of being binned into consensus sequences, reads with shared molecular identifiers were discarded. CDR3 identification, clonotype clustering and error correction used MiTCR with a Q25 quality threshold and the strictest error-elimination algorithm. A nonparametric unseen species model with Euler transformation was used to estimate a lower bound on total TCR beta diversity. In-frame beta chains were kept once TCRdb had trimmed the public reads at Q25 with fastp and called clones with MiXCR. For every CDR3 protein sequence, its rows merge into one entry that carries the most common genes and DNA. TCRdb's processing, not the authors', yielded these V and J calls. The sample data list about 800,000 distinct CDR3 sequences, and approximately 25% of these were observed just once. Under 4% of the sample rests with the top ten.

Only a few counts were recorded for this clonotype. Its antigen target is currently unknown. Base qualities are not at hand, and no much larger clone is one base apart. Taken from the germline V gene, the CDR1 and CDR2 loops are SQVTM and ANQGSEA. The trim is 6 bases for V and 0 bases for J, with a gap of 14 bases between the germline ends. Its CDR3 holds 14 amino acids, cysteine through phenylalanine. Just the 42-base CDR3 DNA is kept, in frame starting at base 1. The roughly 39 donors, aged roughly 6 to 95 years, were systemically healthy Caucasian individuals from Russia. Each donor gave 9 to 10 milliliters of peripheral blood, collected into EDTA-treated Vacutainer tubes. Ficoll-Paque density-gradient centrifugation was used to isolate PBMCs, with at least 6.5 million obtained per sample. Total RNA, at least 5 micrograms per sample, was extracted from PBMCs with Trizol reagent. For every donor, flow cytometry on a PBMC aliquot measured the percentage of naive CD45RAhigh/CD27high T cells.

These same records also appear under a second study, on T cells of mothers and their children. The second study's paper adds: The donors were nine systemically healthy Caucasian individuals, made up of three mothers and their six children. cDNA synthesis consumed the entire amount of extracted RNA, loaded at around 1.4 ug RNA in each 15 ul reaction. In the second PCR, the M1S primer introduced both the sample barcodes and 2-4 random nucleotides. Each mother yielded over 8.5 million TCR beta CDR3 reads and each child 2.5 million to 3.5 million reads. Thymic selection shapes the output of TCR recombination in a similar way in related and unrelated pairs, and inherited differences have a minor effect. Normalized repertoire overlap was always found to be slightly, but never significantly, higher in related mother-child pairs than in unrelated mother-child pairs. With a sensitivity of about 100 clones per million clonotypes, no persistent microchimeric T cell clones were detected. The study used deep NGS to compare TCR beta repertoires of mothers and children, seeking features distinguishing related mother-child pairs from unrelated individuals. The mean age was about 37 +/- 4 years for the mothers and approximately 11 +/- 4 years for the children. After adapter ligation was performed with NEBNext reagents, the libraries were sequenced on an Illumina HiSeq 2000 with 100+100 nt paired-end reads. To prevent cross-contamination, the mother and child libraries were prepared a month apart and were sequenced in separate runs. Between roughly 450,000 and 2,000,000 distinct TCR beta clonotypes were identified per donor. Naive TCR beta clonotypes were estimated from low-frequency clonotypes matched to each donor's FACS-determined naive share, without sorting.

The sample consisted of blood. The chain links TRBV29-1 with TRBJ1-2, and the D gene may be TRBD1, 6 bases matching. The TCR sequence derives from a boy aged 5-17 years in good health. CDR3 region: CSVVTGAANYGYTF. The sequenced DNA is TGCAGCGTCGTCACGGGGGCAGCTAACTATGGCTACACCTTC.